What follows are 22 T cell receptor beta chains derived from one specimen sequenced in a study of cytomegalovirus exposure and HLA in healthy donors. PCR employed 60 Vbeta and 13 Jbeta primers. Clones were read by immunoSEQ multiplex PCR, and TCRdb kept only the in-frame ones, dropping some. This table has tens of thousands of clones, less than 8% appearing once. The sequencing sample was made of PBMCs. The receptor source for this set is a man between 50 and 59 years old in good health and CMV-seronegative.

As DNA, the CDR3 is TGTGCCAGCAGTTTGAGATTCTATGGAAACACCATATATTTT. As protein: CASSLRFYGNTIYF. This chain joins TRBV28 and TRBJ1-3; D ambiguous. Germline lookup yields CDR1 MDHEN and CDR2 SYDVKM. Between the trimmed V and J ends, which lost 3 bases and 3 bases, there was a span of 9 bases. The CDR3 is 14 amino acids.

The rearrangement links TRBV11-2 to TRBJ1-1, with D uncertain. The V end lost 2 bases, the J end lost 1 base, and 14 bases lay between the germline ends. This CDR3 has 16 residues. The V gene's germline CDR1 is SGHAT and CDR2 FQNNGV. CDR3 in DNA: TGTGCCAGCAGCTTATTGAGAGGAAGACGGAACACTGAAGCTTTCTTT. It specifies CASSLLRGRRNTEAFF.

This clone was found a few times. The V and J genes are TRBV10-3 and TRBJ1-4; D is perhaps TRBD1 (5 bases). V was trimmed by 0 bases and J by 8 bases, leaving 10 bases between them. The germline CDR1 and CDR2 sequences are ENHRY and SYGVKD. This CDR3 has 14 amino acids. CDR3 bases: TGTGCCATCAGTGAGTCTTTAGGGGAAGAAAAACTGTTTTTT. It is translated as CAISESLGEEKLFF.

This clone was seen only a few times. Other DNA sequences of this sample code for an identical CDR3. This chain links TRBV18 with TRBJ2-3; 12 bases align to TRBD2. This CDR3 contains 16 residues. Trimming took 3 bases from V and 1 from J; bases not matched to a gene: 2. Germline CDR1 reads KGHSH; CDR2 reads LQKENI. The DNA for the CDR3 is TGTGCCAGCTCACCCAGACTAGCGGGGGGCACAGATACGCAGTATTTT. Its translation is CASSPRLAGGTDTQYF.

This clone was counted a few times. The chain combines TRBV19 with TRBJ2-1; 8 bases agree with TRBD2. The CDR3 runs to 15 residues. Germline loops: CDR1 LNHDA, CDR2 SQIVND (reference sequence). Germline trimming cut 3 bases from V and 6 bases from J; bases unmatched to any gene: 7. The CDR3 DNA follows: TGTGCCAGTAGTATTGAACTAGCGGTGGTCAATGAGCAGTTCTTC. Protein: CASSIELAVVNEQFF.

The table lists this clone with a few counts. The J gene is TRBJ2-3, the V gene TRBV5-4, with 13 bases fitting TRBD2. V lost 4 bases to trimming and J lost 4 bases; unmatched junction nucleotides: 6. The CDR3 extends over 16 amino acids. CDR1 and CDR2 from the germline V gene are SGHNT and YYREEE (reference sequence). The CDR3 DNA is TGTGCCAGCAGCGGAACTAGCGGGGGGGCCTCAGATACGCAGTATTTT. It is translated as CASSGTSGGASDTQYF.

CDR3 amino acids: CASSLWSGQETQYF. CDR3 DNA: TGCGCCAGCAGCTTGTGGTCGGGTCAGGAGACCCAGTACTTC. The chain combines TRBV5-1 with TRBJ2-5; D is unclear. Trimming took 1 base from V and 5 from J, leaving 12 bases between them. The CDR3 covers 14 residues. The germline gives CDR1 SGHRS, CDR2 YFSETQ. The full variable domain, rest sourced from reference TRBV5-1 and TRBJ2-5, is KAGVTQTPRYLIKTRGQQVTLSCSPISGHRSVSWYQQTPGQGLQFLFEYFSETQRNKGNFPGRFSGRQFSNSRSEMNVSTLELGDSALYLCASSLWSGQETQYFGPGTRLLVL.

This clone was counted only a few times. The chain uses TRBV11-3 and TRBJ2-1, with D possibly being TRBD2 (5 bases). CDR3 size: 14 residues. Trimming took 0 bases from V and 9 from J, leaving 12 bases between them. The germline gives CDR1 SGHNT, CDR2 YENEEA. The CDR3 is CASSLESTGSEQFF. Here the CDR3 DNA reads TGTGCCAGCAGCTTAGAATCAACGGGGAGTGAGCAGTTCTTC.

This rearrangement joins TRBV5-1 to TRBJ2-3; 9 bases align to TRBD1. The CDR3 runs to 15 residues. The germline CDR1 and CDR2 sequences are SGHRS and YFSETQ. V lost 4 bases and J lost 4; bases outside the gene matches: 7. The CDR3 reads CASSPGQGKADTQYF. In DNA, the CDR3 is TGCGCCAGCAGCCCGGGACAGGGTAAGGCAGATACGCAGTATTTT. The variable domain in full, with the rest retrieved from reference TRBV5-1 and TRBJ2-3, is KAGVTQTPRYLIKTRGQQVTLSCSPISGHRSVSWYQQTPGQGLQFLFEYFSETQRNKGNFPGRFSGRQFSNSRSEMNVSTLELGDSALYLCASSPGQGKADTQYFGPGTRLTVL.

The chain has TRBV10-3 and TRBJ1-2; weak D call: TRBD1 (5 bases). Germline CDR1 ENHRY, CDR2 SYGVKD. The V gene lost 6 bases and the J gene lost 1 base, with 12 bases spanning the gap. This CDR3 comprises 14 residues. The CDR3 loop is CAISEVTDNYGYTF. The CDR3 DNA sequence: TGTGCCATCAGCGAGGTGACAGATAACTATGGCTACACCTTC.

The chain employs TRBV18 and TRBJ1-5; possibly TRBD1 for D (5 bases). This CDR3 comprises 13 residues. Germline lookup yields CDR1 KGHSH and CDR2 LQKENI. Trimming removed 3 bases at V and 2 bases at J, with 5 bases between. CDR3 sequence: CASSPGRNQPQHF. CDR3 in DNA: TGTGCCAGCTCACCGGGGCGCAATCAGCCCCAGCATTTT.

The sample holds a few counts of this clone. J is TRBJ2-7 and V is TRBV5-6, with a possible D match to TRBD2 (7 bases). Looked up from germline, CDR1 is SGHDT and CDR2 is YYEEEE. The CDR3 consists of 16 residues. Trimming took off 4 bases at V and 2 bases at J, with 19 bases between the two ends. The CDR3 region is CASSRGGGHIAYEQYF. CDR3 DNA: TGTGCCAGCAGCCGAGGGGGGGGACACATAGCCTACGAGCAGTACTTC.

This chain links TRBV27 with TRBJ2-5; 10 bases match TRBD1. With V trimmed by 5 bases and J by 5 bases, 11 bases remained unmatched. Germline V gives CDR1 MNHEY, CDR2 SMNVEV (reference sequence). The CDR3 is made up of 16 amino acids. The CDR3 here is CASSRTPDRGLETQYF. The CDR3 DNA reads TGTGCCAGCAGTCGAACCCCAGACAGGGGGCTGGAGACCCAGTACTTC.

This clone was counted between two and nine times. The V and J genes are TRBV6-5 and TRBJ2-7; the match to TRBD2 covers 12 bases. Trimming cost V 10 bases and J 4 bases; bases outside gene matches: 5. The CDR3 spans 13 residues. Germline values: CDR1 MNHEY, CDR2 SVGAGI. CDR3 in amino acids: CATLGTSGYEQYF. CDR3 sequence (DNA): TGTGCCACCCTGGGGACTAGCGGGTACGAGCAGTACTTC.

This clone was found a few times. The chain carries TRBV2 and TRBJ1-3; 8 bases align to TRBD1. Germline V gene data show CDR1 as SNHLY and CDR2 as FYNNEI. Losses at the gene ends were 3 bases for V and 2 bases for J; bases not matched to a gene: 3. The CDR3 has 15 amino acids. The CDR3 region is CASSETGVAGNTIYF. The CDR3 DNA sequence: TGTGCCAGCAGTGAGACAGGGGTAGCTGGAAACACCATATATTTT. Using reference TRBV2 and TRBJ1-3 for the parts outside the CDR3, the full variable domain is EPEVTQTPSHQVTQMGQEVILRCVPISNHLYFYWYRQILGQKVEFLVSFYNNEISEKSEIFDDQFSVERPDGSNFTLKIRSTKLEDSAMYFCASSETGVAGNTIYFGEGSWLTVV.

The table lists this clone with a few counts. The chain links TRBV5-4 to TRBJ1-1; D ambiguous. The germline gives CDR1 SGHNT, CDR2 YYREEE (reference sequence). V lost 3 bases and J 4 bases, leaving 13 bases between the germline ends. CDR3 length equals 14 residues. The CDR3 nucleotides read TGTGCCAGCAGCTCCCCGAGTGGGAGCACTGAAGCTTTCTTT. It specifies CASSSPSGSTEAFF.

This clone has a handful of counts. This chain connects TRBV7-8 to TRBJ2-3, with TRBD2 as a possible D gene (6 bases). Per germline, CDR1 SGHVS and CDR2 FQNEAQ. Between the trimmed V and J ends, which lost 1 base and 4 bases, there was a span of 12 bases. This CDR3 has 15 residues. The CDR3 here is CASSLGAGRSDTQYF. As DNA, the CDR3 is TGTGCCAGCAGCTTAGGGGCAGGGAGGTCAGATACGCAGTATTTT. Combining the CDR3 with reference TRBV7-8 and TRBJ2-3 gives the whole variable domain GAGVSQSPRYKVAKRGQDVALRCDPISGHVSLFWYQQALGQGPEFLTYFQNEAQLDKSGLPSDRFFAERPEGSVSTLKIQRTQQEDSAVYLCASSLGAGRSDTQYFGPGTRLTVL.

This clone was seen a few times. This chain uses TRBV28 with TRBJ1-2; 7 bases are a match to TRBD1. Germline CDR1 reads MDHEN; CDR2 reads SYDVKM. This CDR3 contains 14 residues. V gave up 5 bases and J gave up 6 bases; unmatched junction bases: 9. The CDR3, as DNA: TGTGCCAGCAGTAACGACAGGGAAGGGGATGGCTACACCTTC. This sequence encodes CASSNDREGDGYTF.

The table lists this clone with a few counts. This chain uses TRBV7-2 with TRBJ1-1; D unclear. Germline V gene data show CDR1 as SGHTA and CDR2 as FQGNSA. This CDR3 comprises 13 residues. The germline V and J ends were trimmed by 1 base and 3 bases, with 6 bases remaining between them. CDR3 nucleotides: TGTGCCAGCAGCTTAGAGCCTCACACTGAAGCTTTCTTT. Protein product: CASSLEPHTEAFF.

The J gene is TRBJ2-3, the V gene TRBV10-3; TRBD2 might be the D (6 bases). The length of the CDR3 is 15 residues. V was shortened by 10 bases and J by 1 base, with 18 bases between the two germline ends. Germline assignment: CDR1 ENHRY and CDR2 SYGVKD. The CDR3 nucleotides read TGTGCCACTAGCCTAGAGGGAGGCGGCACAGATACGCAGTATTTT. Protein sequence: CATSLEGGGTDTQYF.

The gene calls are TRBV7-2 and TRBJ1-5; D is unresolved. The V end was cut by 5 bases, the J end by 0 bases, with 8 bases between. This CDR3 is built from 14 residues. In germline, CDR1 is SGHTA, CDR2 FQGNSA. The CDR3 DNA follows: TGTGCCAGCAGCCCACAGACTAGCAATCAGCCCCAGCATTTT. Encoded protein: CASSPQTSNQPQHF.

This clone was counted only a few times. V and J are TRBV28 and TRBJ1-2; TRBD1 might be the D (5 bases). The CDR3 is 15 residues long. Germline CDR1 is MDHEN and CDR2 is SYDVKM. The V gene lost 5 bases and the J gene lost 1 base, with 14 bases spanning the gap. CDR3 sequence: CASSILPTVNYGYTF. The DNA of the CDR3 is TGTGCCAGCAGTATCCTACCGACAGTTAACTATGGCTACACCTTC.